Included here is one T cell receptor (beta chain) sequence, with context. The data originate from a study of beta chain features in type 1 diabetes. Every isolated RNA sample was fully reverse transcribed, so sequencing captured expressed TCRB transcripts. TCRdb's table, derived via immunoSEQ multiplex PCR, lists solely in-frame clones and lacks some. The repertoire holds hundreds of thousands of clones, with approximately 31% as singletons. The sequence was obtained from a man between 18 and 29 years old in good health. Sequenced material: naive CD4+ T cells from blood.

DNA for the CDR3: TGTGCCTGGAGTAGGGCGAGGTCCTACAATGAGCAGTTCTTC. Encoded protein: CAWSRARSYNEQFF. The rearrangement uses TRBV30 and TRBJ2-1; no definite D call. The germline CDR1 and CDR2 sequences are GTSNPN and SVGIG (reference sequence). The CDR3 has 14 residues. Trimming shortened V by 2 bases and J by 1 base, and 9 bases separated the two germline ends.